This T cell receptor beta chain was captured by sequencing in a study of T cells in Graves' hyperthyroidism and ophthalmopathy. Germline values: CDR1 MDHEN, CDR2 SYDVKM. CDR3 size: 14 residues. V was pared by 6 bases and J by 0 bases, with 11 bases between. Those with hyperthyroidism were 18 to 65 years old, newly diagnosed, and ill for under 2 months. Criteria for exclusion of patients were uncontrolled infection, other autoimmune disease, pregnancy or lactation. The investigators amplified TCR beta CDR3 regions from RNA transcripts. The TCR CDR3 was amplified in a first-round RT-PCR using the HTBI primer set. One entry per CDR3 protein results from TCRdb running MiXCR on the multiplex PCR reads. The table shows hundreds of thousands of distinct CDR3 sequences, with under 60% occurring only once. General study results and limits: Ophthalmopathy onset followed model prediction by a median about 6.9 months. Blood also carried most thyroid clonotypes expanded above 0.001.

Points on this clonotype: Its antigen is as yet unknown.

Source material: peripheral blood or thyroid tissue (not recorded which). The chain couples TRBV28 to TRBJ1-2, with D unresolved. This TCR was recovered from a young woman with Graves' hyperthyroidism. This chain's CDR3 is CASSFGIANYGYTF. The DNA of the CDR3 is TGTGCCAGCAGCTTCGGCATAGCTAACTATGGCTACACCTTC.